What follows describes a single T cell receptor (beta chain). Its antigen remains unidentified. The read halts 3 residues ahead of the CDR3 end, with the missing end drawn from the germline J gene. Related graft donors supplied nonmyeloablative bone marrow transplants, and mixed chimerism was transient. CD4+CD25+CD127- Tregs, CD4+CD25- non-Tregs, CD4 and CD8 cells were sorted. CDR1 SGHAT and CDR2 FQNNGV come from the germline V gene. CDR3 length: 14 residues. Trimming took off 4 bases at V and 0 bases at J, with 10 bases between the two ends. This sample was taken from a study of Tregs in tolerant kidney transplant recipients. Profiling relied on immunoSEQ multiplex PCR, and the TCRdb table lists in-frame clones only, not all of them. The sample holds approximately 6,600 clones. Study-wide results and limits: Changing PCR primers prevented nucleotide comparison between some patients' samples. Donor-specific Treg expansion exceeded global Treg expansion in tolerant patients, suggesting antigen drive.

This sequence joins TRBV11-2 and TRBJ2-7, with D tentatively TRBD2 (5 bases). Sequencing was performed on CD8+ T cells from blood (PBMCs), taken 12 months after the transplant. This receptor was obtained from a human patient who received a combined kidney and bone marrow transplant. Part of the T cell pool may stem from the graft donor. The CDR3 here is CASSSRTPSYEQYF. The part of the CDR3 DNA that was read is TGTGCCAGCAGCTCGCGGACTCCCTCCTACGAG. Filled out from reference TRBV11-2 and TRBJ2-7, the complete variable domain reads EAGVAQSPRYKIIEKRQSVAFWCNPISGHATLYWYQQILGQGPKLLIQFQNNGVVDDSQLPKDRFSAERLKGVDSTLKIQPAKLEDSAVYLCASSSRTPSYEQYFGPGTRLTVT.